This T cell receptor (beta chain) was documented in a study of spatial heterogeneity in lung cancer. About the research overall: Sequence detection consistently recorded a greater number of beta-chain than alpha-chain sequences. Bulk RNA-seq from matched material yielded a T cell module score that correlated strongly with TCR transcript counts in tumor regions.

TCRdb used MiXCR to reprocess the 5' RACE reads, holding one entry per CDR3 protein. Of under 850 distinct CDR3 sequences in the sample, more than 13% were seen once. This clonotype is categorized as large. What it recognizes is unknown. In germline, CDR1 is SGHDN, CDR2 FVKESK. V lost 4 bases and J lost 1; bases outside the gene matches: 9. This CDR3 is 18 amino acids long. General study findings and limits: Alpha chains reached an estimated coverage of roughly 7% of tumor T cells, and beta chains roughly 13%. Counts of expanded alpha and beta TCRs within tumors tracked the tumor nonsynonymous mutation count.

The sample's time point: sample taken at primary tumor resection. The receptor's source is a male donor with early-stage non-small cell lung cancer. The rearrangement joins TRBV14 to TRBJ2-2; the match to TRBD1 covers 10 bases. The material sequenced was lung tumor tissue, taken at surgery. Here the CDR3 reads CASSPGTGARRNTGELFF. Written as DNA, the CDR3 is TGTGCCAGCAGCCCCGGGACAGGGGCCCGAAGGAACACCGGGGAGCTGTTTTTT.